The text below deals with one T cell receptor (beta chain). Germline V gene data show CDR1 as KGHDR and CDR2 as SFDVKD. The CDR3 has 15 residues. Trimming removed 4 bases at V and 4 bases at J, with 13 bases between. Clones were read by immunoSEQ multiplex PCR, and TCRdb kept only the in-frame ones, dropping some. The sample has roughly 290,000 clones; about 82% are singletons. The data derive from a study of blood T cell repertoires in COVID-19. Specimen: peripheral blood. The TCR comes from a woman in her forties or fifties with active or convalescent COVID-19. The chain uses TRBV24-1 and TRBJ2-1, with D possibly TRBD2 on 6 matching bases. The DNA for the CDR3 is TGTGCCACCAGTGAGCCAGCGGGTGCGTACAATGAGCAGTTCTTC. Its translation is CATSEPAGAYNEQFF.